The rows below give T cell receptor beta chains drawn from one sample of a study of technical replicates of blood from several donors. Assay: immunoSEQ multiplex PCR; the TCRdb copy retains only in-frame clones and omits some. The sample holds 55,000 to 80,000 clones; roughly 93% are singletons and the top ten take roughly 0.25%. Sequencing was performed on T cells isolated from PBMCs. The receptors here all came from a human donor in good health. Both conserved end residues are part of each CDR3. A D gene is named only where the DNA matches it firmly. The size of a clone is reported for some rows only, either as once, few or many, or as a class for expanded clones.

D gene	V gene	J gene	clone size	CDR3 protein	CDR3 DNA
TRBD1	TRBV19	TRBJ2-7	NA	CASSRGQGSYEQYF	TGTGCCAGTAGTAGGGGACAGGGCTCCTACGAGCAGTACTTC
NA	TRBV4-2	TRBJ2-2	NA	CASSPRVGVNTGELFF	TGTGCCAGCAGCCCTAGGGTAGGGGTTAACACCGGGGAGCTGTTTTTT
NA	TRBV9	TRBJ2-3	NA	CASSDPRDSSTDTQYF	TGTGCCAGCAGCGACCCCCGGGACTCCAGCACAGATACGCAGTATTTT
TRBD1	TRBV4-2	TRBJ1-4	NA	CASSQDSGGLNEKLFF	TGTGCCAGCAGCCAAGATTCAGGGGGCCTTAATGAAAAACTGTTTTTT
TRBD1	TRBV7-9	TRBJ2-7	few	CASSFADRGDEQYF	TGTGCCAGCAGCTTCGCCGACAGGGGGGACGAGCAGTACTTC
NA	TRBV5-1	TRBJ2-2	NA	CASSSSRGGDTGELFF	TGCGCCAGCAGCTCATCCCGGGGTGGGGACACCGGGGAGCTGTTTTTT
NA	TRBV5-4	TRBJ2-2	NA	CASSSFAAGTGELFF	TGTGCCAGCAGCTCATTTGCGGCGGGCACCGGGGAGCTGTTTTTT
NA	TRBV5-6	TRBJ2-3	NA	CASSLGGFHTDTQYF	TGTGCCAGCAGCTTGGGAGGATTCCACACAGATACGCAGTATTTT
NA	TRBV5-1	TRBJ1-1	NA	CASHRDTGLNTEAFF	TGCGCCAGCCATCGCGATACAGGGCTGAACACTGAAGCTTTCTTT
TRBD2	TRBV4-1	TRBJ2-7	NA	CASSQEAGGSDEQYF	TGCGCCAGCAGCCAAGAAGCGGGAGGATCCGACGAGCAGTACTTC
NA	TRBV7-9	TRBJ1-1	NA	CASRSANTEAFF	TGTGCCAGCAGGAGCGCTAACACTGAAGCTTTCTTT
NA	TRBV30	TRBJ2-7	NA	CAWSRGYEQYF	TGTGCCTGGAGTAGAGGCTACGAGCAGTACTTC
NA	TRBV5-1	TRBJ2-7	once	CASSLVLASSYEQYF	TGCGCCAGCAGCTTGGTCTTAGCGAGCTCCTACGAGCAGTACTTC
NA	TRBV10-3	TRBJ2-7	NA	CAISTGHWEQYF	TGTGCCATCAGTACAGGGCACTGGGAGCAGTACTTC
NA	TRBV6-5	TRBJ1-1	NA	CASSSLGMENTEAFF	TGTGCCAGCAGTTCCCTCGGGATGGAGAACACTGAAGCTTTCTTT
TRBD1	TRBV19	TRBJ2-7	NA	CASSISGTGDEQYF	TGTGCCAGTAGTATTAGCGGGACAGGGGACGAGCAGTACTTC
NA	TRBV5-8	TRBJ2-7	NA	CASSLVEGPIDYEQYF	TGTGCCAGCAGCTTGGTGGAGGGCCCCATCGATTACGAGCAGTACTTC
TRBD2	TRBV27	TRBJ2-2	once	CASSLSLGTSPGELFF	TGTGCCAGCAGTTTATCCCTCGGGACTAGCCCCGGGGAGCTGTTTTTT
TRBD2	TRBV10-3	TRBJ2-5	NA	CAISQRGGGQETQYF	TGTGCCATCAGCCAACGCGGGGGGGGCCAAGAGACCCAGTACTTC
TRBD1	TRBV5-4	TRBJ1-2	NA	CASSYILDRSYGYTF	TGTGCCAGCAGCTACATTCTGGACAGGAGTTATGGCTACACCTTC
NA	TRBV30	TRBJ1-1	NA	CAWSPWGGVPPVTEAFF	TGTGCCTGGAGCCCTTGGGGGGGTGTTCCTCCTGTTACTGAAGCTTTCTTT
TRBD1	TRBV19	TRBJ1-2	NA	CASSIPHRGERYGYTF	TGTGCCAGTAGTATCCCCCACAGGGGCGAACGCTATGGCTACACCTTC
NA	TRBV19	TRBJ1-1	NA	CAVRPGANTEAFF	TGTGCCGTCCGGCCAGGGGCGAACACTGAAGCTTTCTTT
NA	TRBV7-6	TRBJ2-7	NA	CASSFLGSEQYF	TGTGCCAGCAGCTTCCTAGGGAGCGAGCAGTACTTC
NA	TRBV5-4	TRBJ2-2	few	CASSFQNTGELFF	TGTGCCAGCAGCTTCCAAAACACCGGGGAGCTGTTTTTT
TRBD1	TRBV5-6	TRBJ1-6	NA	CASSSPPGQEYNSPLHF	TGTGCCAGCAGCTCTCCACCGGGACAGGAATATAATTCACCCCTCCACTTT
TRBD1	TRBV19	TRBJ1-1	NA	CASAGGNTEAFF	TGTGCCAGTGCAGGGGGGAACACTGAAGCTTTCTTT
TRBD2	TRBV14	TRBJ2-1	NA	CASSHSIAGPYNEQFF	TGTGCCAGCAGCCACTCAATAGCGGGACCCTACAATGAGCAGTTCTTC
TRBD2	TRBV27	TRBJ2-3	NA	CASSPGTSGSSDTQYF	TGTGCCAGCAGTCCCGGGACTAGCGGGAGTTCAGATACGCAGTATTTT
NA	TRBV11-2	TRBJ1-1	NA	CASSWTVNTEAFF	TGTGCCAGCAGCTGGACAGTGAACACTGAAGCTTTCTTT
TRBD1	TRBV28	TRBJ1-1	NA	CASSPTGDTEAFF	TGTGCCAGCAGCCCTACAGGGGACACTGAAGCTTTCTTT
NA	TRBV5-1	TRBJ2-2	NA	CASSFQGTGELFF	TGCGCCAGCAGTTTCCAGGGCACCGGGGAGCTGTTTTTT